This paragraph covers one T cell receptor (beta chain) sequence. Its antigen is currently unknown. These data originate in a study of T cells in localized non-small cell lung cancer. Study-level results: Across samples, adjacent lung featured a median approximately 56 of the top 100 tumor clones. The greatest T cell clonality was found in uninvolved adjacent lung (higher than in tumor). Heterogeneity stays possible, as sequencing covered only one tumor region. Those with higher blood T cell density had longer overall survival.

V shed 8 bases and J 0 bases; nucleotides not matched to a gene: 3. This CDR3 spans 15 amino acids. Per the germline V gene, CDR1 is WNHNN and CDR2 is SYGVQD (reference sequence). The repertoire was sequenced with immunoSEQ multiplex PCR; TCRdb's copy has only in-frame clones and lacks some. The sample lists 15,000 to 25,000 clones, 75% to 90% seen once, with roughly 9.1% in the top ten. The sequences come from peripheral blood, collected before any cancer treatment. This chain links TRBV10-1 with TRBJ1-4, with 10 nucleotides matching TRBD1. The receptor was isolated from a man aged 40 to 75 with stage I lung adenocarcinoma. For the CDR3, the DNA is TGCGCCAGCGGGACAGGGGATGCAACTAATGAAAAACTGTTTTTT. Protein product: CASGTGDATNEKLFF.